Sequencing of this T cell receptor (beta chain) was carried out in a study of blood T cell repertoires in COVID-19. Clones were sequenced by immunoSEQ multiplex PCR, and TCRdb holds only the in-frame ones, with some missing. The repertoire consists of approximately 210,000 clones, with around four fifths occurring once and the leading ten covering 10% to 15%. The V segment lost 4 bases and the J segment 10 bases; nucleotides outside the gene matches: 11. The CDR3 is 15 amino acids. CDR1 and CDR2 from the germline V gene are MGHRA and YSYEKL. The sequenced sample was PBMCs or T cells enriched from blood (not recorded which). This receptor was identified in a middle-aged man who had recovered from COVID-19. The chain carries TRBV4-1 and TRBJ2-1; 9 nucleotides align to TRBD1. The CDR3 DNA is TGCGCCAGCAGCCCAGGACAGGGGCCGCCACAGGAGCAGTTCTTC. Translated: CASSPGQGPPQEQFF.